A single sample gave rise to the 32 T cell receptor beta chains below, sequenced in a study of CD8 T cells in ankylosing spondylitis. Using its own MiXCR run on the 5' RACE reads, TCRdb lists one record per CDR3 protein. The sample records about 160,000 distinct CDR3 sequences, approximately 20% being singletons. Sequenced sample: blood, either unsorted or a sorted T cell fraction (not recorded which). All receptors derive from a male donor with ankylosing spondylitis or in good health (not recorded which).

The CDR3 protein is CAWASQAGELFF. The CDR3 DNA reads TGTGCCTGGGCTTCGCAAGCCGGGGAGCTGTTTTTT. The J gene is TRBJ2-2, the V gene TRBV30; D not certain. Trimming stripped 5 bases from V and 6 bases from J, with 10 bases between. Germline loops: CDR1 GTSNPN, CDR2 SVGIG (reference sequence). CDR3 length: 12 residues.

In this sample, this clonotype turned up many times. V and J are TRBV20-1 and TRBJ2-1; unclear D gene. CDR1 is DFQATT and CDR2 is SNEGSKA in the germline V gene (reference sequence). The CDR3 contains 13 residues. The V end lost 5 bases, the J end lost 6 bases, and 14 bases lay between the germline ends. DNA for the CDR3: TGCAGTGCTCCACGAACCTTAACCAATGAGCAGTTCTTC. It is translated as CSAPRTLTNEQFF.

Comment on this clonotype: A much more abundant neighbour one base away suggests this may be a read error. The rearrangement links TRBV29-1 to TRBJ1-5, with D possibly matching TRBD1 (6 bases). The CDR3 is 14 residues long. V lost 6 bases and J 3 bases, leaving 15 bases between the germline ends. CDR1 and CDR2 from the germline V gene are SQVTM and ANQGSEA. Here the CDR3 reads CSVATGLDNQPQHF. In DNA, the CDR3 is TGCAGCGTCGCTACAGGGCTCGACAATCAGCCCCAGCATTTT.

The chain joins TRBV18 to TRBJ1-2; 9 bases are shared with TRBD1. The CDR3 totals 18 residues. J was trimmed by 4 bases and V by 1 base; bases with no gene match: 13. Germline CDR1 KGHSH, CDR2 LQKENI. The CDR3 here is CASSPQQFGTGTSYGYTF. CDR3 DNA sequence: TGTGCCAGCTCACCACAGCAGTTCGGGACAGGGACCTCCTATGGCTACACCTTC.

This rearrangement joins TRBV5-1 to TRBJ2-7; TRBD2 might be the D (5 bases). The germline V and J ends were trimmed by 3 bases and 0 bases, with 19 bases remaining between them. This CDR3 is built from 17 residues. Germline V gives CDR1 SGHRS, CDR2 YFSETQ. The CDR3 nucleotides are TGCGCCAGCAGCTCCAGTTTCGTGGGAGAGCCCTCCTACGAGCAGTACTTC. Translating gives CASSSSFVGEPSYEQYF.

This clonotype has ten or more counts. The chain has TRBV2 and TRBJ2-3; D gene uncertain. Trimming left V 11 bases short and J 5 bases short, with 17 bases between. The germline gives CDR1 SNHLY, CDR2 FYNNEI. CDR3 size: 13 residues. CDR3 region: CAGGLELGDTQYF. CDR3 sequence (DNA): TGTGCCGGTGGATTGGAGTTAGGAGATACGCAGTATTTT. Variable domain in full (rest from reference TRBV2 and TRBJ2-3): EPEVTQTPSHQVTQMGQEVILRCVPISNHLYFYWYRQILGQKVEFLVSFYNNEISEKSEIFDDQFSVERPDGSNFTLKIRSTKLEDSAMYFCAGGLELGDTQYFGPGTRLTVL.

This clonotype has at least ten counts. The chain recombines TRBV9 with TRBJ2-7; 7 bases are shared with TRBD2. The CDR3 runs to 15 residues. Per germline, CDR1 SGDLS and CDR2 YYNGEE. V was pared by 4 bases and J by 0 bases, with 7 bases of the junction left unmatched. The DNA of the CDR3 is TGTGCCAGCAGCCACGGGGGAGGGTTCTCCTACGAGCAGTACTTC. This translates into CASSHGGGFSYEQYF.

CDR3 DNA sequence: TGTGCCAGCAGCCTTCGAATCTCCAGGGGCGAGCAGTACTTC. This translates into CASSLRISRGEQYF. The chain has TRBV6-5 and TRBJ2-7; D is perhaps TRBD1 (6 bases). Trimming pared 6 bases from V and 6 bases from J, leaving 18 bases between. The CDR3 has 14 amino acids. In germline, CDR1 is MNHEY, CDR2 SVGAGI.

This rearrangement joins TRBV5-1 to TRBJ1-1; TRBD1 agrees at 8 bases. This CDR3 has 16 amino acids. After removal of 0 bases from V and 4 bases from J, the junction contained 8 bases not matched to a gene. Germline-derived CDR1 and CDR2 are SGHRS and YFSETQ. This chain's CDR3 is CASSLAGGQAGTEAFF. The DNA of the CDR3 is TGCGCCAGCAGCTTGGCTGGGGGACAGGCGGGCACTGAAGCTTTCTTT.

This clonotype was counted many times. The chain employs TRBV12-3 or TRBV12-4 and TRBJ2-2; D unclear. The CDR3 runs to 13 residues. Between the trimmed V and J ends, which lost 2 bases and 4 bases, there was a span of 5 bases. The CDR3 loop reads CASSLSATGELFF. In nucleotides, the CDR3 is TGTGCCAGCAGTTTATCGGCCACCGGGGAGCTGTTTTTT.

In its sample, this clonotype was seen many times. The gene calls are TRBV20-1 and TRBJ1-1; D call uncertain. V lost 5 bases to trimming and J lost 4 bases, with 8 bases between them. The CDR3 loop spans 11 amino acids. Germline values: CDR1 DFQATT, CDR2 SNEGSKA (reference sequence). In DNA form, the CDR3 reads TGCAGTGCTCGGACCTTCACTGAAGCTTTCTTT. Amino acid sequence: CSARTFTEAFF.

V gene TRBV5-6 combines with J gene TRBJ1-5, with a possible D match to TRBD1 (6 bases). The V end was cut by 0 bases, the J end by 7 bases, with 17 bases between. This CDR3 has 16 residues. The V gene's germline CDR1 is SGHDT and CDR2 YYEEEE. For the CDR3, the DNA is TGTGCCAGCAGCTTGGGTCTCAGGGGTGAGAACCAGCCCCAGCATTTT. It encodes CASSLGLRGENQPQHF.

The chain is built from TRBV5-4 and TRBJ2-1; TRBD1 matches 7 bases. CDR3 length: 12 amino acids. V was pared by 5 bases and J by 7 bases, with 3 bases of the junction left unmatched. CDR1 is SGHNT, CDR2 YYREEE, per germline (reference sequence). Here the CDR3 reads CASSHRGNEQFF. Written as DNA, the CDR3 is TGTGCCAGCAGTCACAGGGGAAATGAGCAGTTCTTC.

This clonotype was observed at least ten times. V gene TRBV29-1 combines with J gene TRBJ2-1; 8 positions agree with TRBD1. The germline V gene has CDR1 SQVTM and CDR2 ANQGSEA. After removal of 1 base from V and 12 bases from J, the junction contained 8 bases not matched to a gene. This CDR3 is built from 13 residues. CDR3 loop: CSVEGTGTYTQFF. The CDR3 DNA sequence: TGCAGCGTTGAAGGGACAGGGACATATACGCAGTTCTTC.

The chain links TRBV6-1 to TRBJ2-1, with 11 bases matching TRBD2. Losses at the gene ends were 6 bases for V and 2 bases for J; bases not matched to a gene: 3. Looked up from germline, CDR1 is MNHNS and CDR2 is SASEGT. This CDR3 is 15 amino acids long. The CDR3 loop reads CASRATSGTYNEQFF. Here the CDR3 DNA reads TGTGCCAGCAGAGCGACTAGCGGGACCTACAATGAGCAGTTCTTC.

The table lists this clonotype with many counts. The chain is built from TRBV20-1 and TRBJ1-5; D perhaps matches TRBD1 (5 bases). CDR1 is DFQATT, CDR2 SNEGSKA, per germline (reference sequence). The CDR3 totals 14 residues. Trimming removed 5 bases at V and 9 bases at J, with 20 bases between. For the CDR3, the DNA is TGCAGTGCTTCGACAGTCCTCTTAGCGGGGCCCCAGCATTTT. Translation gives CSASTVLLAGPQHF.

The chain is built from TRBV11-2 and TRBJ2-2, with 9 bases aligning to TRBD2. The CDR3 is 16 residues long. The V segment lost 5 bases and the J segment 0 bases; nucleotides outside the gene matches: 4. The germline V gene encodes CDR1 SGHAT and CDR2 FQNNGV. This CDR3 reads CASSPAGGPNTGELFF. The CDR3, as DNA: TGTGCCAGCAGCCCAGCGGGAGGCCCGAACACCGGGGAGCTGTTTTTT.

Ten or more counts support this clonotype. This chain joins TRBV12-3 or TRBV12-4 and TRBJ2-1; D uncertain. The V and J ends lost 5 bases and 0 bases respectively, with 8 bases between them. This CDR3 has 14 residues. The CDR3 sequence: CASSPQSSYNEQFF. The DNA of the CDR3 is TGTGCCAGCAGTCCACAGAGCTCCTACAATGAGCAGTTCTTC.

There are many counts of this clonotype. CDR3 region: CAISEYLGNTEAFF. As DNA, the CDR3 is TGTGCCATCAGTGAATACCTGGGGAACACTGAAGCTTTCTTT. The chain is built from TRBV10-3 and TRBJ1-1; D not resolved. Germline V CDR1 and CDR2: ENHRY, SYGVKD. The CDR3 runs 14 residues. V was clipped by 3 bases and J by 1 base, with 9 bases between them.

This clonotype was observed a single time. The gene calls are TRBV20-1 and TRBJ1-2; 8 positions agree with TRBD1. With 2 bases clipped from V and 6 bases from J, the junction kept 2 bases outside the gene matches. The germline CDR1 and CDR2 sequences are DFQATT and SNEGSKA (reference sequence). The CDR3 length is 12 residues. The CDR3 DNA sequence: TGCAGTGCTAGAAGGACAGGGAATGGCTACACCTTC. Translation: CSARRTGNGYTF.

V is TRBV2 and J is TRBJ2-2; D remains ambiguous. CDR1 SNHLY and CDR2 FYNNEI come from the germline V gene. V was pared by 3 bases and J by 7 bases, with 9 bases between. The CDR3 runs 13 residues. In DNA form, the CDR3 reads TGTGCCAGCAGTGATGGACCCGACGGGGAGCTGTTTTTT. Protein: CASSDGPDGELFF.

The CDR3 sequence: CSVCPSGAYEQYF. The DNA for the CDR3 is TGCAGCGTTTGTCCTAGCGGGGCCTACGAGCAGTACTTC. The J gene is TRBJ2-7, the V gene TRBV29-1, with 9 bases fitting TRBD2. There are 13 residues in the CDR3. Looked up from germline, CDR1 is SQVTM and CDR2 is ANQGSEA. The J segment lost 2 bases and the V segment lost 5 bases, leaving 4 bases of the junction unmatched.

The table lists this clonotype with many counts. CDR3 sequence: CSVDLTGGNEQFF. The CDR3 coding sequence is TGCAGCGTGGACCTGACAGGGGGCAATGAGCAGTTCTTC. J is TRBJ2-1 and V is TRBV29-1, with 9 positions matching TRBD1. The CDR3 loop spans 13 amino acids. V lost 6 bases and J lost 6; bases outside the gene matches: 6. Germline-derived CDR1 and CDR2 are SQVTM and ANQGSEA.

This clonotype has at least ten counts. This sequence joins TRBV5-1 and TRBJ2-2; no clear D. V was trimmed by 4 bases and J by 5 bases, leaving 9 bases between them. The germline CDR1 and CDR2 sequences are SGHRS and YFSETQ. This CDR3 has 13 residues. The CDR3 DNA reads as TGCGCCAGCAGCATCACCTTAACCGGGGAGCTGTTTTTT. This codes for CASSITLTGELFF. Together with reference TRBV5-1 and TRBJ2-2, the CDR3 gives the full variable domain: KAGVTQTPRYLIKTRGQQVTLSCSPISGHRSVSWYQQTPGQGLQFLFEYFSETQRNKGNFPGRFSGRQFSNSRSEMNVSTLELGDSALYLCASSITLTGELFFGEGSRLTVL.

This clonotype was detected ten times or more. V usage is TRBV28 and J usage is TRBJ1-1; no firm D call. The germline CDR1 and CDR2 sequences are MDHEN and SYDVKM. V was clipped by 7 bases and J by 1 base, with 10 bases between them. The CDR3 is made up of 13 amino acids. The CDR3 coding sequence is TGTGCCAGCACCCTTCCAGGGAACACTGAAGCTTTCTTT. Protein sequence: CASTLPGNTEAFF. Looking up the rest from reference TRBV28 and TRBJ1-1 gives the full variable domain: DVKVTQSSRYLVKRTGEKVFLECVQDMDHENMFWYRQDPGLGLRLIYFSYDVKMKEKGDIPEGYSVSREKKERFSLILESASTNQTSMYLCASTLPGNTEAFFGQGTRLTVV.

This clonotype was found many times. Compared with germline, one end of the junction differs, possibly owing to a read error. The gene calls are TRBV12-3 or TRBV12-4 and TRBJ2-3; 12 bases map to TRBD2. This CDR3 region has 14 residues. The CDR3 nucleotides read TGTGCCAGCAGTCTAGCGGGAGGGCCAGATACGCAGTATTTT. Translation: CASSLAGGPDTQYF.

V usage is TRBV28 and J usage is TRBJ2-7; D might be TRBD1 (6 bases). In germline, CDR1 is MDHEN, CDR2 SYDVKM. Trimming removed 7 bases at V and 5 bases at J, with 18 bases between. The CDR3 sequence is 14 residues long. This CDR3 reads CASIVSGGFHEQYF. CDR3 DNA: TGTGCCAGCATCGTTTCTGGGGGCTTCCACGAGCAGTACTTC. The full variable domain, completed using reference TRBV28 and TRBJ2-7, is DVKVTQSSRYLVKRTGEKVFLECVQDMDHENMFWYRQDPGLGLRLIYFSYDVKMKEKGDIPEGYSVSREKKERFSLILESASTNQTSMYLCASIVSGGFHEQYFGPGTRLTVT.

This clonotype has more than one count but fewer than ten. The chain combines TRBV5-4 with TRBJ2-5; TRBD2 might be the D (5 bases). CDR3 length: 15 residues. V was cut by 4 bases and J by 5 bases, with 18 bases left in between. Germline V gene sequence: CDR1 SGHNT, CDR2 YYREEE (reference sequence). CDR3 sequence: CASSPPSGARETQYF. For the CDR3, the DNA is TGTGCCAGCAGCCCCCCCAGCGGTGCCCGGGAGACCCAGTACTTC. Looking up the rest from reference TRBV5-4 and TRBJ2-5 gives the full variable domain: ETGVTQSPTHLIKTRGQQVTLRCSSQSGHNTVSWYQQALGQGPQFIFQYYREEENGRGNFPPRFSGLQFPNYSSELNVNALELDDSALYLCASSPPSGARETQYFGPGTRLLVL.

This clonotype has more than one count but fewer than ten. The CDR3 DNA reads TGTGCCAGCTCTGAGCGGGAAGCTCCCACCGGGGAGCTGTTTTTT. This sequence encodes CASSEREAPTGELFF. The rearrangement links TRBV28 to TRBJ2-2; 7 positions agree with TRBD2. There are 15 residues in the CDR3. Germline CDR1 and CDR2: MDHEN and SYDVKM. V shed 8 bases and J 4 bases; nucleotides not matched to a gene: 10.

This clonotype occurred many times. The chain has TRBV24-1 and TRBJ2-4, with TRBD2 as a possible D gene (5 bases). Germline CDR1 is KGHDR and CDR2 is SFDVKD. CDR3 length: 15 residues. V lost 4 bases and J lost 0, with 9 bases in between. CDR3 sequence (DNA): TGTGCCACCAGTGAAACTGGACTAGCCAAAAACATTCAGTACTTC. Residues: CATSETGLAKNIQYF.

The V call is TRBV27, the J call TRBJ1-2, with a possible D match to TRBD1 (5 bases). Between the trimmed V and J ends, which lost 5 bases and 6 bases, there was a span of 16 bases. This CDR3 is 14 amino acids long. In germline, CDR1 is MNHEY, CDR2 SMNVEV (reference sequence). In DNA, the CDR3 is TGTGCCAGCAGTCTAGGGGCAGGGTTTAATGGCTACACCTTC. This gives the protein CASSLGAGFNGYTF.

This clonotype was seen only a few times. This chain links TRBV14 with TRBJ1-1; unclear D gene. The CDR3 has 14 amino acids. CDR1 is SGHDN, CDR2 FVKESK, per germline. Trimming cost V 2 bases and J 1 base, with 8 bases left between them. The CDR3 loop reads CASSQRVSNTEAFF. CDR3 nucleotide sequence: TGTGCCAGCAGCCAAAGGGTATCGAACACTGAAGCTTTCTTT.